These 9 T cell receptor beta chains were all obtained from the same sample, sequenced in a study of T cells in Graves' hyperthyroidism and ophthalmopathy. There were TCR beta CDR3 regions amplified from RNA transcripts. The HTBI primer set drove a first-round RT-PCR of the TCR CDR3. One entry per CDR3 protein results from TCRdb running MiXCR on the multiplex PCR reads. The sample holds about 590,000 distinct CDR3 sequences; approximately 14% are singletons and the top ten take over 6%. The sequencing input was blood. Receptor source: a woman under 30 with Graves' ophthalmopathy.

This clonotype was seen a few times. This rearrangement joins TRBV5-5 to TRBJ1-4; TRBD1 agrees at 10 bases. This CDR3 comprises 17 residues. The V gene's germline CDR1 is SGHKS and CDR2 YYEKEE (reference sequence). The V and J ends lost 1 base and 8 bases, in that order; junction bases with no gene match: 11. The CDR3 bases are TGTGCCAGCAGCTTGAAGGTCTACGGGACAGGGGAAGAAAAACTGTTTTTT. This sequence encodes CASSLKVYGTGEEKLFF.

The rearrangement links TRBV7-9 to TRBJ1-3; 10 bases map to TRBD1. Germline CDR1 SEHNR, CDR2 FQNEAQ (reference sequence). After removal of 5 bases from V and 1 base from J, the junction contained 11 bases not matched to a gene. This CDR3 is built from 18 residues. CDR3 amino acids: CASSHRTGGSLSGNTIYF. CDR3 DNA sequence: TGTGCCAGCAGCCATAGGACAGGGGGAAGTCTTTCTGGAAACACCATATATTTT. The full variable domain, completed using reference TRBV7-9 and TRBJ1-3, is DTGVSQNPRHKITKRGQNVTFRCDPISEHNRLYWYRQTLGQGPEFLTYFQNEAQLEKSRLLSDRFSAERPKGSFSTLEIQRTEQGDSAMYLCASSHRTGGSLSGNTIYFGEGSWLTVV.

This clonotype has more than one count but fewer than ten. The genes are TRBV19 and TRBJ2-1, with 8 nucleotides matching TRBD1. Unmatched junction bases numbered 8, after V lost 5 bases and J lost 8 bases. The CDR3 has 14 residues. CDR1 and CDR2 from the germline V gene are LNHDA and SQIVND (reference sequence). The CDR3 loop is CASSRDRNIDEQFF. In DNA, the CDR3 is TGTGCCAGTAGTCGGGACAGGAACATCGATGAGCAGTTCTTC.

This clonotype has at least ten counts. In DNA form, the CDR3 reads TGTGCCAGCAGCCCGGACGGCCCCCCCAAAAACATTCAGTACTTC. Translation: CASSPDGPPKNIQYF. The V gene is TRBV7-9, the J gene TRBJ2-4, with D uncertain. Trimming cost V 5 bases and J 2 bases, with 13 bases left between them. In germline, CDR1 is SEHNR, CDR2 FQNEAQ (reference sequence). The CDR3 runs 15 residues.

The chain links TRBV10-2 to TRBJ2-7, with 8 bases aligning to TRBD1. The CDR3 extends over 16 amino acids. Germline V lookup: CDR1 WSHSY, CDR2 SAAADI. V gave up 2 bases and J gave up 4 bases; unmatched junction bases: 10. CDR3 DNA: TGCGCCAGCAGTGAGAGTCGGACAGGGCTAGGGTACGAGCAGTACTTC. Translated: CASSESRTGLGYEQYF.

This clonotype has at least ten counts. This chain uses TRBV28 with TRBJ1-6; TRBD1 agrees at 8 bases. Unmatched junction bases numbered 11, after V lost 6 bases and J lost 7 bases. Germline V CDR1 and CDR2: MDHEN, SYDVKM. The CDR3 spans 16 residues. CDR3 in amino acids: CASSRDRGLTNSPLHF. CDR3 in DNA: TGTGCCAGCAGCCGAGACAGGGGACTGACGAATTCACCCCTCCACTTT. Supplemented by reference TRBV28 and TRBJ1-6, the full variable domain reads DVKVTQSSRYLVKRTGEKVFLECVQDMDHENMFWYRQDPGLGLRLIYFSYDVKMKEKGDIPEGYSVSREKKERFSLILESASTNQTSMYLCASSRDRGLTNSPLHFGNGTRLTVT.

This clonotype was seen repeatedly, ten times or more. The chain carries TRBV27 and TRBJ2-3, with a weak D call TRBD1 (6 bases). The germline CDR1 and CDR2 sequences are MNHEY and SMNVEV (reference sequence). The CDR3 is 16 amino acids. Between the trimmed V and J ends, which lost 4 bases and 4 bases, there was a span of 18 bases. The CDR3 DNA reads TGTGCCAGCAGTTCGAACAGGGTTCTTGGAGCAGATACGCAGTATTTT. The encoded protein is CASSSNRVLGADTQYF.

As regards this clonotype: Given a much more abundant clone one base away, this may be a read error. J is TRBJ2-7 and V is TRBV9, with TRBD2 matching 11 bases. CDR3 length: 19 residues. Germline CDR1 reads SGDLS; CDR2 reads YYNGEE. J was trimmed by 7 bases and V by 3 bases; bases with no gene match: 21. In DNA form, the CDR3 reads TGTGCCAGCAGCGCGCCCCAATCCTGGACTAGCGGGTGGGGGGATGAGCAGTACTTC. Translating gives CASSAPQSWTSGWGDEQYF. The full variable domain, rest sourced from reference TRBV9 and TRBJ2-7, is DSGVTQTPKHLITATGQRVTLRCSPRSGDLSVYWYQQSLDQGLQFLIQYYNGEERAKGNILERFSAQQFPDLHSELNLSSLELGDSALYFCASSAPQSWTSGWGDEQYFGPGTRLTVT.

V is TRBV19 and J is TRBJ1-1; 9 bases line up with TRBD1. This CDR3 is 19 amino acids long. CDR1 and CDR2 (germline): LNHDA, SQIVND (reference sequence). Trimming took 9 bases from V and 4 from J; bases not matched to a gene: 24. The CDR3 region has the DNA TGTGCCAGCAGGGGACAGGGTGTTTCCCTTTCCCTTTCGTCCACTGAAGCTTTCTTT. Translated, it gives CASRGQGVSLSLSSTEAFF.